The text below deals with one T cell receptor (beta chain). The record originates from a study of T cells after yellow fever vaccination. MiXCR was run by TCRdb on the 5' RACE reads, yielding one entry per CDR3 protein. Altogether about 58,000 distinct CDR3 sequences are present, approximately 6.9% being singletons, with the ten largest covering under 45%. The clonotype was recovered from a man aged 18 to 29 who received the YFV17D yellow fever vaccine. The sample consisted of CD8+ T cells sorted from PBMCs, taken on the day of the first yellow fever vaccination.

The CDR3 DNA sequence: TGCGCCAGCAGCCCCGCCGGTGACACTGAAGCTTTCTTT. This translates into CASSPAGDTEAFF. The genes are TRBV4-1 and TRBJ1-1; no reliable D call. V gave up 4 bases and J gave up 3 bases, with 9 bases separating them. CDR3 length: 13 amino acids. The germline CDR1 and CDR2 sequences are MGHRA and YSYEKL.